These T cell receptor beta chains were read from a single sample in a study of blood T cells in healthy people across ages. MiXCR, run by TCRdb on the 5' RACE reads, gives a single entry per CDR3 protein. The data hold 600,000 to 850,000 distinct CDR3 sequences, with roughly 25% observed a single time. These data were likewise used in another study, on T cells of mothers and their children.

The sample was blood. The receptors come from a boy aged 10-17 years in good health. The CDR3 runs from the conserved cysteine through the conserved F or W. D genes are given only for firm matches. Clone size is stated in some rows and not others, as once, few, many or a class when expanded.

J: TRBJ1-4; V: TRBV6-5; size: few; D: NA; DNA: TGTGCCAGCCAAAAGGGGGGCGTGCGAGAAAAACTGTTTTTT; CDR3: CASQKGGVREKLFF
J: TRBJ2-4; V: TRBV6-1; size: few; D: TRBD1; DNA: TGTGCCAGCAGTGAAGCAGGGGGCTTTTTTGGTGTGAACATTCAGTACTTC; CDR3: CASSEAGGFFGVNIQYF
J: TRBJ2-4; V: TRBV6-2/TRBV6-3; size: NA; D: NA; DNA: TGTGCCAGCAGTCCGAGGACAGCAGGAACCCAAGGGAACATTCAGTACTTC; CDR3: CASSPRTAGTQGNIQYF
J: TRBJ2-7; V: TRBV12-3/TRBV12-4; size: NA; D: NA; DNA: TGTGCCAGCAGTTTATCGGGCAGGGTGGACGAGCAGTACTTC; CDR3: CASSLSGRVDEQYF
J: TRBJ1-4; V: TRBV15; size: NA; D: NA; DNA: TGTGCCACCAGCAGGGACCCGTCGGGCAATGAAAAACTGTTTTTT; CDR3: CATSRDPSGNEKLFF
J: TRBJ2-1; V: TRBV7-2; size: NA; D: NA; DNA: TGTGCCAGCAGCTCCGCTAGGAGGGCATACAATGAGCAGTTCTTC; CDR3: CASSSARRAYNEQFF
J: TRBJ1-5; V: TRBV7-2; size: NA; D: TRBD1; DNA: TGTGCCAGCAGCTTAAGGACAGGTGGTCAGCCCCAGCATTTT; CDR3: CASSLRTGGQPQHF
J: TRBJ2-1; V: TRBV4-1; size: few; D: TRBD2; DNA: TGCGCCAGCAGCCAAGTCGTTACTAGCGGGAACGATGAGCAGTTCTTC; CDR3: CASSQVVTSGNDEQFF
J: TRBJ2-7; V: TRBV4-1; size: few; D: NA; DNA: TGCGCCAGCAGCCAGCCCACTACAGGGAACTACGAGCAGTACTTC; CDR3: CASSQPTTGNYEQYF
J: TRBJ2-3; V: TRBV7-9; size: NA; D: NA; DNA: TGTGCCAGCAGCTTAGCGGGGAATACGCAGTATTTT; CDR3: CASSLAGNTQYF
J: TRBJ1-5; V: TRBV19; size: NA; D: NA; DNA: TGTGCCAGTAGTAATTTTGGTAACCAGCCCCAGCATTTT; CDR3: CASSNFGNQPQHF
J: TRBJ2-5; V: TRBV6-6; size: few; D: NA; DNA: TGTGCCAGCAGTTACTCGCCCACCCAAGAGACCCAGTACTTC; CDR3: CASSYSPTQETQYF